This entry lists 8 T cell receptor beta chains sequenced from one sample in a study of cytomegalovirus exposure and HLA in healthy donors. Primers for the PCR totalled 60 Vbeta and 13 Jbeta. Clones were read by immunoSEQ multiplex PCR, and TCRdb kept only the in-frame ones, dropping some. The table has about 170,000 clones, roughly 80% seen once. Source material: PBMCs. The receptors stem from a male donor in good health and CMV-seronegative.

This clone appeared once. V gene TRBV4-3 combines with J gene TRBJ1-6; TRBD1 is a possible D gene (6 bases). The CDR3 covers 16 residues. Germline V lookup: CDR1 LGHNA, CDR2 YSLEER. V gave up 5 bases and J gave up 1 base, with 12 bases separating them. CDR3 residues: CASSARDTSYNSPLHF. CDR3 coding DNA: TGCGCCAGCAGCGCCCGGGACACATCCTATAATTCACCCCTCCACTTT.

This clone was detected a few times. The CDR3 nucleotides are TGTGCCAGCAGCCTAAGCGACAGGGGTAGTTCTTCACCCCTCCACTTT. Residues: CASSLSDRGSSSPLHF. V is TRBV7-8 and J is TRBJ1-6; 8 bases map to TRBD1. The CDR3 extends over 16 amino acids. The germline gives CDR1 SGHVS, CDR2 FQNEAQ. The J segment lost 9 bases and the V segment lost 5 bases, leaving 12 bases of the junction unmatched.

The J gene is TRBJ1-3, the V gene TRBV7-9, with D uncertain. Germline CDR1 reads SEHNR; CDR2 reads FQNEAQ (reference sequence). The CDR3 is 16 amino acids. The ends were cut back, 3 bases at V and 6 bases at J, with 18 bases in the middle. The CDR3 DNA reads TGTGCCAGCAGCTTGGGCTTAATCTCAACCGAAAACACCATATATTTT. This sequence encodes CASSLGLISTENTIYF.

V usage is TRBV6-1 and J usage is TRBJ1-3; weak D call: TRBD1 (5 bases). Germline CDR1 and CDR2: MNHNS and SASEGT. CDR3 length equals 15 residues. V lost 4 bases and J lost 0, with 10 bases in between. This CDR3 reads CASSGRGSSGNTIYF. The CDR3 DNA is TGTGCCAGCAGTGGGAGGGGAAGCTCTGGAAACACCATATATTTT.

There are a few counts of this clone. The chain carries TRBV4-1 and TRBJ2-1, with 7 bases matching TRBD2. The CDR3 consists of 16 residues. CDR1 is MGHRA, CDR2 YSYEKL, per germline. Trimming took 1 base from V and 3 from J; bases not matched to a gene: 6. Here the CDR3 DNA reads TGCGCCAGCAGCCAAGTGGGTCGGGGGGTCTACAATGAGCAGTTCTTC. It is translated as CASSQVGRGVYNEQFF.

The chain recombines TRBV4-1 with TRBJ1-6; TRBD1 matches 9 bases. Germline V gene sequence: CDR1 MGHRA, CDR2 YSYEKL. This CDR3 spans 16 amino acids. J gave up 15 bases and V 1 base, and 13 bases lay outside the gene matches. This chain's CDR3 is CASSQGTGQGGSDLHF. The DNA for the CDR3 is TGCGCCAGCAGCCAAGGAACGGGACAGGGTGGATCGGACCTCCACTTT.

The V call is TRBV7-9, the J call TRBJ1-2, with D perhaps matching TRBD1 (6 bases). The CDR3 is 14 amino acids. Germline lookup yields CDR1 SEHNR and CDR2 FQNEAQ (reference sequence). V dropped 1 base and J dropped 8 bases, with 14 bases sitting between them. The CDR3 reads CASSLVQGIGGYTF. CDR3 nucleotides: TGTGCCAGCAGCTTAGTGCAGGGGATAGGCGGCTACACCTTC.

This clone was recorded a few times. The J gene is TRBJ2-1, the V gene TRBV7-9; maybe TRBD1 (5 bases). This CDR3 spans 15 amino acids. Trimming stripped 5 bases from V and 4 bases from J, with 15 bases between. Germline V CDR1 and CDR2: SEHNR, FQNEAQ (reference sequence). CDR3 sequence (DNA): TGTGCCAGCAGCCCACTGGGGCAGCAGTACAATGAGCAGTTCTTC. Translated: CASSPLGQQYNEQFF. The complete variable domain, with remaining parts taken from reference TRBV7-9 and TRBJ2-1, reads DTGVSQNPRHKITKRGQNVTFRCDPISEHNRLYWYRQTLGQGPEFLTYFQNEAQLEKSRLLSDRFSAERPKGSFSTLEIQRTEQGDSAMYLCASSPLGQQYNEQFFGPGTRLTVL.